Listed below are T cell receptor beta chains from one sample, sequenced in a study of blood T cell repertoires in COVID-19. Assay used: immunoSEQ multiplex PCR; TCRdb lists only in-frame clones, some missing. The sample gives a few hundred thousand clones, around 90% of which show up once; approximately 1.5% is in the top ten. Sequencing was performed on PBMCs or T cells enriched from blood (not recorded which). These receptors all stem from a young woman with acute COVID-19. Both conserved end residues are part of each CDR3. The D gene is left open where the match is weak.

J gene,V gene,D gene,CDR3 protein
TRBJ1-5,TRBV7-8,.,CASSLGRRGFGQPQHF
TRBJ2-1,TRBV20-1,.,CSARVMREQFF
TRBJ1-1,TRBV27,.,CASIGEDTEAFF
TRBJ2-2,TRBV28,.,CASRPPRWNTGELFF
TRBJ2-2,TRBV7-9,TRBD2,CASSQSAGPNTGELFF
TRBJ2-1,TRBV7-3,.,CASSRLGQGVEQFF
TRBJ2-7,TRBV15,.,CATSRAARDSYEQYF
TRBJ2-1,TRBV7-3,.,CASSLKHRGFQGNEQFF
TRBJ2-5,TRBV10-1,.,CASSEFAGKTETQYF
TRBJ2-7,TRBV27,TRBD1,CASHSDRASYEQYF
TRBJ2-7,TRBV5-1,.,CASSGGQPLYEQYF
TRBJ2-3,TRBV4-1,TRBD2,CASSQIPRTSGKGTDTQYF
TRBJ2-2,TRBV11-2,TRBD2,CASSLAGVNTGELFF
TRBJ1-3,TRBV11-2,.,CASSLGGLSSGNTIYF
TRBJ2-5,TRBV5-5,.,CASSLAGLLETQYF
TRBJ2-2,TRBV25-1,TRBD2,CASSELLREPGELFF
TRBJ1-4,TRBV19,.,CASSNRVGEKLFF
TRBJ1-2,TRBV9,.,CASSMEGPYGYTF
TRBJ1-2,TRBV28,TRBD1,CASSLWTGMNYGYTF
TRBJ2-3,TRBV29-1,TRBD1,CSVERTGVDTQYF
TRBJ1-5,TRBV5-6,.,CASSLWGGNQPQHF
TRBJ1-1,TRBV4-2,.,CASSQGSQSEAFF
TRBJ2-7,TRBV27,TRBD1,CASSLRTGPPYEQYF
TRBJ2-3,TRBV13,.,CASSLKSSGPTSTDTQYF
TRBJ2-1,TRBV28,TRBD2,CASRPSGREQFF
TRBJ2-2,TRBV19,.,CASSIRPADTGELFF
TRBJ2-1,TRBV7-3,TRBD2,CASSLLADNYNEQFF
TRBJ2-1,TRBV6-5,TRBD2,CASSPWTSYNEQFF
TRBJ1-5,TRBV5-1,.,CASSLGAGQRGNQPQHF
TRBJ2-1,TRBV11-3,.,CASSLDLVANEQFF
TRBJ2-1,TRBV7-3,TRBD2,CASSLFVAGEGNEQFF
TRBJ2-5,TRBV7-9,TRBD2,CASSSSGLAGLQETQYF
TRBJ2-1,TRBV27,TRBD1,CASKQGILVGVDEQFF
TRBJ1-1,TRBV29-1,.,CSAGSGSEAFF
TRBJ1-1,TRBV19,.,CASMGGGTEAFF
TRBJ1-2,TRBV5-1,.,CASSSTLGLDGYTF
TRBJ1-5,TRBV28,.,CASRGQYSNQPQHF
TRBJ1-1,TRBV6-5,TRBD1,CATSSDRGRNTEAFF
TRBJ2-3,TRBV20-1,TRBD2,CSASLLAGPTDTQYF
TRBJ2-2,TRBV7-6,.,CASSLIAGNTGELFF
TRBJ1-2,TRBV19,.,CASVRGDSSYGYTF
TRBJ2-7,TRBV7-3,.,CASSPTGSSIYEQYF
TRBJ2-1,TRBV18,.,CASSPQEVTGYNEQFF
TRBJ2-7,TRBV29-1,.,CSVVRDGPYEQYF
TRBJ2-2,TRBV27,TRBD2,CASSLGGSRVTGELFF
TRBJ1-4,TRBV28,.,CASRRQLSINEKLFF
TRBJ1-1,TRBV28,.,CASRAHRVNTEAFF
TRBJ2-7,TRBV29-1,TRBD1,CSVAGRGPYEQYF
TRBJ1-2,TRBV12-3/TRBV12-4,.,CASSTGQYYGYTF
TRBJ1-4,TRBV5-1,.,CASSLGTGFPEKLFF
TRBJ2-2,TRBV5-1,TRBD1,CASSGTGQGNTGELFF
TRBJ1-6,TRBV18,TRBD1,CASSPLGQGTASPLHF
TRBJ2-7,TRBV7-6,TRBD1,CASSWSGQSSYEQYF
TRBJ2-5,TRBV15,.,CATMKQPNPRAQYF
TRBJ2-7,TRBV14,.,CASSQGLTTMIPYEQYF
TRBJ2-1,TRBV28,.,CASSLWAERNNEQFF
TRBJ2-1,TRBV30,.,CAWSSGDRSYNEQFF
TRBJ2-3,TRBV7-9,TRBD2,CASSLRTSGRTDTQYF
TRBJ2-7,TRBV18,TRBD1,CASSPGQGVSYEQYF